This T cell receptor (beta chain) was obtained from a study of molecular identifiers for immune sequencing clone quantification. This clonotype was seen a few times. Germline V gene lookup returns CDR1 MNHEY and CDR2 SMNVEV (reference sequence). The CDR3 length is 15 residues. The V segment lost 10 bases and the J segment 5 bases; nucleotides outside the gene matches: 12. Methods described previously were used for bulk TCR libraries, and listed TCR primers were applied. MiXCR, run by TCRdb on the PCR reads, gives a single entry per CDR3 protein. Of about 640,000 distinct CDR3 sequences in the sample, around 20% were seen once. Libraries for naive CD8 T cells, which were made from about 20,000 to 1,000,000 sorted cells, drew on 10%, 30% or 50% of the RNA. Using a CD8+CD4-CCR7+CD45RA+ phenotype, naive CD8 T cells were sorted.

Sequencing was done on a sample of naive CD8+ T cells from blood, with Jurkat cell RNA spiked in. The subset was: FACS-sorted CD8+CD4-CCR7+CD45RA+ naive T cells. This clonotype was obtained from a human donor in good health. Some libraries in this study had Jurkat cell RNA spiked in. The chain joins TRBV27 to TRBJ2-2, with 8 bases fitting TRBD2. The CDR3 bases are TGTGCCACCTTAACATACGGCGGGAGGACCGGGGAGCTGTTTTTT. This translates into CATLTYGGRTGELFF.